Following are 23 T cell receptor beta chains from one sample sequenced in a study of cytomegalovirus exposure and HLA in healthy donors. Primers included in the PCR were 60 Vbeta and 13 Jbeta primers. Clones were read by immunoSEQ multiplex PCR, and TCRdb kept only the in-frame ones, dropping some. Among 150,000 to 200,000 clones listed, about 81% were seen once. Sequenced sample: PBMCs. Receptor source: a woman younger than 45 in good health and CMV-seronegative.

This rearrangement joins TRBV5-1 to TRBJ1-2; 7 nucleotides align to TRBD1. The J segment lost 8 bases and the V segment lost 0 bases, leaving 7 bases of the junction unmatched. From germline, CDR1 is SGHRS and CDR2 YFSETQ. The CDR3 length is 14 residues. CDR3 coding DNA: TGCGCCAGCAGCTTGGTCCAGGGGGAAGGGGGCTACACCTTC. It codes for CASSLVQGEGGYTF. Together with reference TRBV5-1 and TRBJ1-2, the CDR3 gives the full variable domain: KAGVTQTPRYLIKTRGQQVTLSCSPISGHRSVSWYQQTPGQGLQFLFEYFSETQRNKGNFPGRFSGRQFSNSRSEMNVSTLELGDSALYLCASSLVQGEGGYTFGSGTRLTVV.

The V gene is TRBV20-1, the J gene TRBJ2-5; a possible D gene is TRBD2 (6 bases). The CDR3 totals 11 residues. In germline, CDR1 is DFQATT, CDR2 SNEGSKA (reference sequence). Trimming took 8 bases from V and 0 from J, leaving 7 bases between them. The CDR3 here is CSLAHQETQYF. CDR3 in DNA: TGCAGTCTAGCGCACCAAGAGACCCAGTACTTC.

In this sample, this clone turned up a few times. V and J are TRBV4-1 and TRBJ2-7, with D tentatively TRBD1 (6 bases). Deletions cut 4 bases from V and 0 bases from J, with 22 bases between. The CDR3 is 18 amino acids. Germline lookup yields CDR1 MGHRA and CDR2 YSYEKL. The DNA for the CDR3 is TGCGCCAGCAGCCCGATTAGACAGGCTAAAATACCCTCCTACGAGCAGTACTTC. Its translation is CASSPIRQAKIPSYEQYF.

In DNA, the CDR3 is TGTGCCACCAGCAGAGCCGAGGGTACACGTGAAGATGAAGCTTTCTTT. Translation: CATSRAEGTREDEAFF. V is TRBV15 and J is TRBJ1-1; D unresolved. CDR3 length: 16 residues. CDR1 and CDR2 from the germline V gene are LNHNV and YYDKDF (reference sequence). Between the trimmed V and J ends, which lost 1 base and 7 bases, there was a span of 19 bases.

The J gene is TRBJ1-2, the V gene TRBV5-1; 8 bases are shared with TRBD1. The CDR3 sequence is 17 residues long. Germline loops: CDR1 SGHRS, CDR2 YFSETQ. Germline trimming cut 3 bases from V and 0 bases from J; bases unmatched to any gene: 10. CDR3 coding DNA: TGCGCCAGCAGCTACCAGGGGGCAGGCGCTACTAACTATGGCTACACCTTC. Amino acids: CASSYQGAGATNYGYTF.

The chain employs TRBV19 and TRBJ1-3, with D possibly matching TRBD1 (5 bases). This CDR3 has 16 residues. Trimming pared 5 bases from V and 1 base from J, leaving 15 bases between. The germline gives CDR1 LNHDA, CDR2 SQIVND (reference sequence). CDR3 loop: CASSLRTTTSGNTIYF. CDR3 nucleotides: TGTGCCAGTAGTCTACGGACAACCACTTCTGGAAACACCATATATTTT.

This chain links TRBV28 with TRBJ2-2, with D possibly TRBD1 on 6 matching bases. V lost 5 bases and J 6 bases, leaving 19 bases between the germline ends. The germline CDR1 and CDR2 sequences are MDHEN and SYDVKM. The CDR3 has 16 amino acids. The CDR3 DNA reads TGTGCCAGCAGTGATACCGGGACAAGTCACCCCGGGGAGCTGTTTTTT. Translated: CASSDTGTSHPGELFF.

This clone was detected only once. The rearrangement joins TRBV19 to TRBJ2-3; 7 nucleotides align to TRBD1. The CDR3 length is 14 residues. V was pared by 4 bases and J by 10 bases, with 11 bases of the junction left unmatched. The germline gives CDR1 LNHDA, CDR2 SQIVND (reference sequence). As DNA, the CDR3 is TGTGCCAGTAGTAAGATAGGGGGCCGGGTGGCGCAGTATTTT. As protein: CASSKIGGRVAQYF.

This clone showed up just a few times. The chain employs TRBV5-1 and TRBJ2-5; 9 bases match TRBD1. CDR3 size: 14 residues. V trimming: 3 bases; J trimming: 4 bases; junction bases outside the gene matches: 4. CDR1 is SGHRS and CDR2 is YFSETQ in the germline V gene. Here the CDR3 reads CASSSGQGRETQYF. The DNA of the CDR3 is TGCGCCAGCAGCTCGGGACAGGGTCGAGAGACCCAGTACTTC. The whole variable domain, remainder taken from reference TRBV5-1 and TRBJ2-5, is KAGVTQTPRYLIKTRGQQVTLSCSPISGHRSVSWYQQTPGQGLQFLFEYFSETQRNKGNFPGRFSGRQFSNSRSEMNVSTLELGDSALYLCASSSGQGRETQYFGPGTRLLVL.

This chain links TRBV23-1 with TRBJ2-7; a weak D match, TRBD2 (5 bases). TRBV23-1 is noted as an ORF with a role that remains uncertain. Trimming pared 2 bases from V and 5 bases from J, leaving 10 bases between. The CDR3 has 13 amino acids. In nucleotides, the CDR3 is TGCGCCAGCAGTCAAGGCCGGGAAAACGAGCAGTACTTC. This encodes CASSQGRENEQYF.

The chain employs TRBV5-6 and TRBJ2-7; 7 bases map to TRBD1. V was clipped by 4 bases and J by 7 bases; unmatched bases: 11. Germline V CDR1 and CDR2: SGHDT, YYEEEE. The CDR3 consists of 14 residues. CDR3 amino acids: CASSRGGRGWEQYF. The CDR3 DNA reads as TGTGCCAGCAGCCGTGGGGGCAGGGGGTGGGAGCAGTACTTC.

This clone was detected once. The chain uses TRBV11-3 and TRBJ2-5; TRBD1 matches 7 bases. Losses at the gene ends were 5 bases for V and 0 bases for J; bases not matched to a gene: 3. The germline gives CDR1 SGHNT, CDR2 YENEEA. CDR3 length: 14 amino acids. The CDR3 reads CASSRDRDQETQYF. CDR3 DNA sequence: TGTGCCAGCAGCCGCGACAGGGACCAAGAGACCCAGTACTTC.

The genes are TRBV11-3 and TRBJ2-2; 8 bases are a match to TRBD1. The V and J ends lost 4 bases and 2 bases, in that order; junction bases with no gene match: 6. The germline gives CDR1 SGHNT, CDR2 YENEEA. The length of the CDR3 is 16 residues. The DNA for the CDR3 is TGTGCCAGCAGCTCTTGGACAGGGTCAAACACCGGGGAGCTGTTTTTT. The encoded protein is CASSSWTGSNTGELFF.

V usage is TRBV5-4 and J usage is TRBJ2-7, with TRBD1 matching over 7 bases. V shed 4 bases and J 4 bases; nucleotides not matched to a gene: 11. CDR1 is SGHNT and CDR2 is YYREEE in the germline V gene (reference sequence). The CDR3 totals 15 residues. The CDR3 DNA sequence: TGTGCCAGCAGCGCCCCGGGACAGAGCTATTACGAGCAGTACTTC. As protein: CASSAPGQSYYEQYF.

The rearrangement links TRBV2 to TRBJ1-6; D perhaps matches TRBD1 (6 bases). CDR1 and CDR2 from the germline V gene are SNHLY and FYNNEI. CDR3 size: 18 residues. V was shortened by 4 bases and J by 0 bases, with 16 bases between the two germline ends. The CDR3: CASSVNPDSGSYNSPLHF. In DNA, the CDR3 is TGTGCCAGCAGTGTAAATCCGGACAGCGGCTCCTATAATTCACCCCTCCACTTT.

The genes are TRBV7-6 and TRBJ1-5; D is perhaps TRBD1 (5 bases). CDR1 and CDR2 from the germline V gene are SGHVS and FNYEAQ. V lost 3 bases to trimming and J lost 7 bases, with 13 bases between them. This CDR3 comprises 14 residues. This chain's CDR3 is CASSLTTGPQPQHF. The CDR3 DNA sequence: TGTGCCAGCAGCTTGACCACAGGTCCCCAGCCCCAGCATTTT.

The chain carries TRBV5-4 and TRBJ2-5, with TRBD1 matching over 9 bases. Trimming took 5 bases from V and 2 from J; bases not matched to a gene: 7. The CDR3 extends over 15 amino acids. Germline V gene sequence: CDR1 SGHNT, CDR2 YYREEE (reference sequence). CDR3 loop: CASRDGTGIQETQYF. The DNA for the CDR3 is TGTGCCAGCAGGGACGGGACAGGGATTCAAGAGACCCAGTACTTC.

The chain couples TRBV5-1 to TRBJ2-1, with 9 bases matching TRBD2. Germline values: CDR1 SGHRS, CDR2 YFSETQ. The V gene end was trimmed by 0 bases and the J gene end by 7 bases; junction bases not matched to a gene: 11. The CDR3 is 17 residues long. DNA of the CDR3: TGCGCCAGCAGCTTGGGCGGGAGGGGAAGTTTACATAATGAGCAGTTCTTC. This translates into CASSLGGRGSLHNEQFF.

The chain has TRBV27 and TRBJ2-7; 9 positions agree with TRBD2. The length of the CDR3 is 13 residues. The V segment lost 5 bases and the J segment 7 bases; nucleotides outside the gene matches: 6. Germline CDR1 MNHEY, CDR2 SMNVEV (reference sequence). CDR3 nucleotides: TGTGCCAGCAGTACCTTAGCGGGAGCTGAGCAGTACTTC. Protein sequence: CASSTLAGAEQYF.

This clone was found a few times. In DNA form, the CDR3 reads TGTGCCAGCAGCTTTGGGACAGGGCGAGAAGATACGCAGTATTTT. As protein: CASSFGTGREDTQYF. The chain combines TRBV6-5 with TRBJ2-3, with 9 bases identical to TRBD1. Germline-derived CDR1 and CDR2 are MNHEY and SVGAGI. The V and J ends lost 6 bases and 5 bases, in that order; junction bases with no gene match: 9. This CDR3 is built from 15 residues.

V usage is TRBV7-2 and J usage is TRBJ2-2; the D gene is possibly TRBD2 (5 bases). The CDR3 has 14 residues. Trimming stripped 9 bases from V and 7 bases from J, with 18 bases between. Germline assignment: CDR1 SGHTA and CDR2 FQGNSA. CDR3 in amino acids: CARADWTGGGELFF. CDR3 nucleotides: TGTGCCAGAGCTGACTGGACTGGTGGCGGGGAGCTGTTTTTT.

The chain combines TRBV7-7 with TRBJ2-5; D is unclear. CDR3 length: 12 amino acids. Per the germline V gene, CDR1 is SSHAT and CDR2 is FNYEAQ (reference sequence). Trimming removed 8 bases at V and 5 bases at J, with 12 bases between. The DNA of the CDR3 is TGTGCCAGCGGCCGACTTCTTGAGACCCAGTACTTC. Its protein product is CASGRLLETQYF.

This chain links TRBV2 with TRBJ1-1; D gene ambiguous. V was pared by 8 bases and J by 11 bases, with 15 bases between. CDR1 and CDR2 (germline): SNHLY, FYNNEI. This CDR3 is 11 amino acids long. CDR3 protein: CASGRGVSAFF. The CDR3 nucleotides read TGTGCCAGCGGGCGGGGTGTCTCTGCTTTCTTT.